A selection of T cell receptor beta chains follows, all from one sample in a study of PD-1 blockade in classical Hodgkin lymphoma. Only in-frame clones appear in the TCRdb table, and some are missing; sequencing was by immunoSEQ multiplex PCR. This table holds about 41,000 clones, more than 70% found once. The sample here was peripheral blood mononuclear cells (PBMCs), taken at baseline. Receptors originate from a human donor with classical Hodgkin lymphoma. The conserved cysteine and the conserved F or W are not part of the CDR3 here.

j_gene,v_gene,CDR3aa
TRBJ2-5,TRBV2,ASTNPGPQETQY
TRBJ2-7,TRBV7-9,ASSLLAVYEQY
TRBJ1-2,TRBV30,AWRLLGAAYGYT
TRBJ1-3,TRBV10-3,AISESNGQISGNTIY
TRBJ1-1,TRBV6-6,ASSWMRANTEAF
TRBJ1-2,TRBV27,ASSLLGQGWYGYT
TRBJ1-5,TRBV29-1,SVGTGKQQPQH
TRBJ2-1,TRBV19,ASSPRLAGNSYNEQF
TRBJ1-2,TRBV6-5,ASSYGTDYGYT
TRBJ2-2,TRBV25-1,ASSGLGFSRRTGELF
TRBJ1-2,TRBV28,ASKSTGGFYGYT